This TCR beta chain comes out of a study of beta chain features in type 1 diabetes. Study background: No patient-donor differences in age, gender, total cells or subset yield.

cDNA synthesis used the whole RNA isolate, giving expressed TCRB sequences. Repertoires were generated with immunoSEQ multiplex PCR, while TCRdb's copy carries only in-frame clones and drops some. The sample lists 130,000 to 150,000 clones; about 7.1% were seen once. The CDR3 runs 15 residues. With 4 bases clipped from V and 2 bases from J, the junction kept 8 bases outside the gene matches. Germline V gene lookup returns CDR1 MDHEN and CDR2 SYDVKM. CD45RO/CCR7/CD25/CD127/CD95/CD27 sorting isolated CD4+ naive, central memory, regulatory and stem cell-like memory cells. Sequencing was done on a sample of central memory CD4+ T cells from blood. The chain joins TRBV28 to TRBJ2-7; 7 bases are shared with TRBD2. This TCR was recovered from a woman in her thirties in good health. The CDR3 loop is CASSSLRGETYEQYF. The CDR3 DNA reads as TGTGCCAGCAGTTCCCTCCGGGGGGAGACCTACGAGCAGTACTTC.